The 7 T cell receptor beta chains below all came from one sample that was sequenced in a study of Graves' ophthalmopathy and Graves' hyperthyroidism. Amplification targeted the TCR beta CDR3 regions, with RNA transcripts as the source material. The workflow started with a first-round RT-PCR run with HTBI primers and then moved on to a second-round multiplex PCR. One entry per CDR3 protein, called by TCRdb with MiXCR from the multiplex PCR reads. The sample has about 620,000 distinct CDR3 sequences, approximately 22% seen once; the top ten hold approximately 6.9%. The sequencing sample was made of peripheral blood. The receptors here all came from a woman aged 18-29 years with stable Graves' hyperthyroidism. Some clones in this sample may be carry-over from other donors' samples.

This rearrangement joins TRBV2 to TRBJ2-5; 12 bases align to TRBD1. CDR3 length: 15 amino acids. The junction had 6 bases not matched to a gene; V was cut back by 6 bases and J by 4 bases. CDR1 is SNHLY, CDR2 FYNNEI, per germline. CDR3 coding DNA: TGTGCCAGCAGGGAGGGACAGGGGGCTGGAGAGACCCAGTACTTC. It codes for CASREGQGAGETQYF.

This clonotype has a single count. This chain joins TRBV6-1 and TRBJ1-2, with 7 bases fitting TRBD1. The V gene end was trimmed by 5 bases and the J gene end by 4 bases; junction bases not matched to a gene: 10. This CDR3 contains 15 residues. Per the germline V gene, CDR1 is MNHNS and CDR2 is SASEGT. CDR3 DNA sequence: TGTGCCAGCAGTCAACCGGGACAGCACCTCTATGGCTACACCTTC. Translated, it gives CASSQPGQHLYGYTF.

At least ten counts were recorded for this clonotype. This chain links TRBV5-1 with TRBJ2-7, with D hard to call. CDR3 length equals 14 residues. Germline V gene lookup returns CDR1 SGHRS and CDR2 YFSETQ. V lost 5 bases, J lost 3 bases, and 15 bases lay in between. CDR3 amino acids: CASSPAGLVYEQYF. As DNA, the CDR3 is TGCGCCAGCAGTCCGGCAGGTCTAGTCTACGAGCAGTACTTC.

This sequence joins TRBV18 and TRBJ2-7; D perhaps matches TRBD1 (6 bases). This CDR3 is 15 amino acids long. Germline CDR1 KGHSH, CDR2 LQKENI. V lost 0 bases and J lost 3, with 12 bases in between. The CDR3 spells CASSPPGRGNYEQYF. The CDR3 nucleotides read TGTGCCAGCTCACCACCAGGCAGGGGCAACTACGAGCAGTACTTC.

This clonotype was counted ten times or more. The CDR3, as DNA: TGCGCCAGCAGCTTGGCAGGGTCGGAGAACACTGAAGCTTTCTTT. Its protein product is CASSLAGSENTEAFF. This chain connects TRBV5-1 to TRBJ1-1; maybe TRBD1 (5 bases). In germline, CDR1 is SGHRS, CDR2 YFSETQ. There are 15 residues in the CDR3. Deletions cut 0 bases from V and 1 base from J, with 10 bases between. The full variable domain, completed using reference TRBV5-1 and TRBJ1-1, is KAGVTQTPRYLIKTRGQQVTLSCSPISGHRSVSWYQQTPGQGLQFLFEYFSETQRNKGNFPGRFSGRQFSNSRSEMNVSTLELGDSALYLCASSLAGSENTEAFFGQGTRLTVV.

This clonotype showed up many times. The CDR3 nucleotides read TGTGCCAGCAGTTATGGACACTACTATGGCTACACCTTC. It is translated as CASSYGHYYGYTF. The gene calls are TRBV6-5 and TRBJ1-2, with TRBD1 as a possible D gene (5 bases). The length of the CDR3 is 13 residues. The V and J ends lost 3 bases and 3 bases respectively, with 8 bases between them. Germline V gives CDR1 MNHEY, CDR2 SVGAGI.

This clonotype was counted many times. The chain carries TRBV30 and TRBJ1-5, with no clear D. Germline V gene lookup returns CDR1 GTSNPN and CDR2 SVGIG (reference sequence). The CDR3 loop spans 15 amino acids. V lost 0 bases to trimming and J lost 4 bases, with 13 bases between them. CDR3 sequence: CAWSVGIWANQPQHF. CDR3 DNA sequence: TGTGCCTGGAGTGTCGGGATTTGGGCGAATCAGCCCCAGCATTTT.